This T cell receptor (beta chain) was retrieved from a study of shared clonotypes between healthy human individuals. Study results and limitations: Some naive CD4 clonotypes, 4% to 6%, turned up in common across several donors. Sampling involved blood alone; tissue repertoires likely differ. The authors expected sequencing depth to affect clonotype sharing among donors.

The input for sorted-subset replicate PCRs was 200 to 250 ng DNA, some 30,000 T cell genomes. The assay was immunoSEQ multiplex PCR, and TCRdb's table has in-frame clones only and misses some. The repertoire has 2 million to 2.5 million clones, 80% to 95% of them found once; the top ten carry 0.36%. The length of the CDR3 is 12 residues. The germline V and J ends were trimmed by 7 bases and 0 bases, with 7 bases remaining between them. The germline CDR1 and CDR2 sequences are SQVTM and ANQGSEA. This clone came up a few times. Antigen unknown. This sample includes further DNA sequences coding for the same CDR3.

The TCR was taken from a young man in good health. Some clones in this sample may be carry-over from other donors' samples. The sequenced sample was naive CD4+ T cells from PBMCs. The subset here: CD45RA+ positively selected. This chain joins TRBV29-1 and TRBJ1-5; D unresolved. CDR3 sequence reads: CSARDSNQPQHF. CDR3 coding DNA: TGCAGCGCTAGGGATAGCAATCAGCCCCAGCATTTT.